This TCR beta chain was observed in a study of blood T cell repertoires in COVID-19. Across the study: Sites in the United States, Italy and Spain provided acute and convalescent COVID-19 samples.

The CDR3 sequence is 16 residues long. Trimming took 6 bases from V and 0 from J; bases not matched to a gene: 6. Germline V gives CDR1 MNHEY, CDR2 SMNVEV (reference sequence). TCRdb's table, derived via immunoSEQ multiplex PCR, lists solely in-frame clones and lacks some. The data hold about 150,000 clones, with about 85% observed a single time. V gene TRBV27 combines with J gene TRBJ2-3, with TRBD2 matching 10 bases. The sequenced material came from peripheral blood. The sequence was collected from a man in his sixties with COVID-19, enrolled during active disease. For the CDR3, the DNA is TGTGCCAGCAGACTCGGACTAGCGGAAAGCACAGATACGCAGTATTTT. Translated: CASRLGLAESTDTQYF.